Listed below are T cell receptor beta chains from one sample, sequenced in a study of blood T cell repertoires in COVID-19. The method was immunoSEQ multiplex PCR; TCRdb's version includes in-frame clones alone and lacks a portion of them. The repertoire holds approximately 220,000 clones, approximately 82% seen once, with approximately 7.4% in the top ten. What was sequenced was peripheral blood. Receptors were obtained from a woman aged 50 to 60 with acute or convalescent COVID-19. The CDR3 runs from the conserved cysteine through the conserved F or W. The D gene is left open where the match is weak. The size entry is marked missing in some rows and otherwise reads once, few, many or a size class.

D gene: TRBD1
J gene: TRBJ2-7
V gene: TRBV19
clone size: -
CDR3 DNA: TGTGCCAGTACCCAAGGACAGGGTGGAACCTACGAGCAGTACTTC
CDR3 protein: CASTQGQGGTYEQYF

D gene: -
J gene: TRBJ2-7
V gene: TRBV10-3
clone size: -
CDR3 DNA: TGTGCCATCAGTGAGAATGAGGTTAGCTCCTACGAGCAGTACTTC
CDR3 protein: CAISENEVSSYEQYF

D gene: -
J gene: TRBJ1-2
V gene: TRBV4-2
clone size: many
CDR3 DNA: TGTGCCAGCAGCCAAGACGTCCTAAGCCCCTATGGCTACACCTTC
CDR3 protein: CASSQDVLSPYGYTF

D gene: -
J gene: TRBJ2-7
V gene: TRBV5-5
clone size: -
CDR3 DNA: TGTGCCAGCAGCTTGTTTCTAGTCGAAGGCGAGCAGTACTTC
CDR3 protein: CASSLFLVEGEQYF

D gene: TRBD1
J gene: TRBJ1-2
V gene: TRBV6-4
clone size: -
CDR3 DNA: TGTGCCAGCAGAAATGGACAGGGAAACTATGGCTACACCTTC
CDR3 protein: CASRNGQGNYGYTF

D gene: -
J gene: TRBJ1-6
V gene: TRBV18
clone size: -
CDR3 DNA: TGTGCCAGCTCACCAACTACGGATAATTCACCCCTCCACTTT
CDR3 protein: CASSPTTDNSPLHF

D gene: -
J gene: TRBJ1-4
V gene: TRBV11-2
clone size: -
CDR3 DNA: TGTGCCAGCAGCTTAGCTTGGCGGGGAGGCGAAAAACTGTTTTTT
CDR3 protein: CASSLAWRGGEKLFF

D gene: -
J gene: TRBJ2-1
V gene: TRBV7-9
clone size: -
CDR3 DNA: TGTGCCAGCAGCTCCCCTGGGTTAGCTGATGAGCAGTTCTTC
CDR3 protein: CASSSPGLADEQFF

D gene: -
J gene: TRBJ2-2
V gene: TRBV24-1
clone size: -
CDR3 DNA: TGTGCCACCAGTGATTTTACAGGGATGAACACCGGGGAGCTGTTTTTT
CDR3 protein: CATSDFTGMNTGELFF

D gene: TRBD1
J gene: TRBJ2-1
V gene: TRBV9
clone size: -
CDR3 DNA: TGTGCCAGCAGCACCGGACAGGGGAAGCAGTTCTTC
CDR3 protein: CASSTGQGKQFF

D gene: -
J gene: TRBJ1-6
V gene: TRBV7-2
clone size: -
CDR3 DNA: TGTGCCAGCAGCTTCACACAAAATTCACCCCTCCACTTT
CDR3 protein: CASSFTQNSPLHF

D gene: TRBD2
J gene: TRBJ2-7
V gene: TRBV28
clone size: -
CDR3 DNA: TGTGCCAGCAGTCAGCGGGAGGACCCCTACGAGCAGTACTTC
CDR3 protein: CASSQREDPYEQYF

D gene: TRBD2
J gene: TRBJ2-3
V gene: TRBV28
clone size: -
CDR3 DNA: TGTGCCAGCCTAGCGGGAGGCACAGATACGCAGTATTTT
CDR3 protein: CASLAGGTDTQYF

D gene: -
J gene: TRBJ2-2
V gene: TRBV9
clone size: -
CDR3 DNA: TGTGCCAGCACCCCCGGGGCTAGCGGAAGGAGGGGGACCGGGGAGCTGTTTTTT
CDR3 protein: CASTPGASGRRGTGELFF

D gene: -
J gene: TRBJ1-1
V gene: TRBV28
clone size: few
CDR3 DNA: TGTGCCAGCAGTTTAGTCCCAGGGTCCGTTGGGGCTTTCTTT
CDR3 protein: CASSLVPGSVGAFF

D gene: TRBD1
J gene: TRBJ2-3
V gene: TRBV5-1
clone size: few
CDR3 DNA: TGCGCCAGCAATCGGGGACAGTCCGCAGATACGCAGTATTTT
CDR3 protein: CASNRGQSADTQYF

D gene: -
J gene: TRBJ1-2
V gene: TRBV6-5
clone size: -
CDR3 DNA: TGTGCCAGCAGTAAACAGGGATTATATGGCTACACCTTC
CDR3 protein: CASSKQGLYGYTF

D gene: -
J gene: TRBJ2-7
V gene: TRBV18
clone size: -
CDR3 DNA: TGTGCCAGCTCACCTGAGGCTTCGGTGCCTGGCGAGCAGTACTTC
CDR3 protein: CASSPEASVPGEQYF

D gene: TRBD2
J gene: TRBJ2-1
V gene: TRBV3-1/TRBV3-2
clone size: -
CDR3 DNA: TGTGCCAGCAGCCAAGAGGGGCTAGCGGGAAACTACAATGAGCAGTTCTTC
CDR3 protein: CASSQEGLAGNYNEQFF

D gene: TRBD1
J gene: TRBJ1-2
V gene: TRBV30
clone size: -
CDR3 DNA: TGTGCCTGGAGTGGTCCGGGACAGGAATATGGCTACACCTTC
CDR3 protein: CAWSGPGQEYGYTF

D gene: TRBD1
J gene: TRBJ2-1
V gene: TRBV19
clone size: -
CDR3 DNA: TGTGCCAGTAGCCTGACAGGGTTCGGGGAGCAGTTCTTC
CDR3 protein: CASSLTGFGEQFF